The rows below give T cell receptor beta chains drawn from one sample of a study of early T cells in non-severe SARS-CoV-2 infection. TCRdb reprocessed the 5' RACE reads with MiXCR, giving one entry per CDR3 protein. Seen here are 60,000 or so distinct CDR3 sequences, around 8.6% observed once, and the top ten hold 3.5% to 5%. The sequencing used whole blood, collected at baseline. The receptors come from an adult who was a healthcare worker with PCR-confirmed SARS-CoV-2 infection or an uninfected control (not recorded which). CDR3s include the opening cysteine and the closing phenylalanine or tryptophan. A D gene is named only where the DNA matches it firmly. The size of a clone is reported for some rows only, either as once, few or many, or as a class for expanded clones.

J: TRBJ1-1; V: TRBV12-3/TRBV12-4; size: few; D: TRBD1; DNA: TGTGCCAGCAGTGTTGACAGGGGGAACACTGAAGCTTTCTTT; CDR3: CASSVDRGNTEAFF
J: TRBJ2-3; V: TRBV29-1; size: many; D: TRBD2; DNA: TGCAGCGTTGAAGGACTAGCGGGAGGAACAGATACGCAGTATTTT; CDR3: CSVEGLAGGTDTQYF
J: TRBJ2-7; V: TRBV7-9; size: many; D: .; DNA: TGTGCCAGCACCGATAGCATATACGAGCAGTACTTC; CDR3: CASTDSIYEQYF
J: TRBJ1-3; V: TRBV10-3; size: few; D: .; DNA: TGTGCCATCAGTGATCGACATCGATACTCTGGAAACACCATATATTTT; CDR3: CAISDRHRYSGNTIYF
J: TRBJ2-1; V: TRBV12-3/TRBV12-4; size: many; D: TRBD2; DNA: TGTGCCAGCAGCATAGGACTAGCGGCCTTATACAATGAGCAGTTCTTC; CDR3: CASSIGLAALYNEQFF
J: TRBJ1-1; V: TRBV7-9; size: few; D: .; DNA: TGTGCCAGCAGCTCACAGGGAAGTGCGACTGAAGCTTTCTTT; CDR3: CASSSQGSATEAFF
J: TRBJ2-5; V: TRBV20-1; size: many; D: .; DNA: TGCAGTGCCCCCCCGAGCAGGGGAGGGGAGACCCAGTACTTC; CDR3: CSAPPSRGGETQYF
J: TRBJ2-7; V: TRBV11-2; size: .; D: .; DNA: TGTGCCAGCAGCTCGACAGACTCTTACGAGCAGTACTTC; CDR3: CASSSTDSYEQYF
J: TRBJ2-5; V: TRBV3-1; size: few; D: .; DNA: TGTGCCAGCAGCCTTCCCTCAGACTACTCTCAAGAGACCCAGTACTTC; CDR3: CASSLPSDYSQETQYF
J: TRBJ2-7; V: TRBV18; size: few; D: TRBD2; DNA: TGTGCCAGCTCTTTCGCTCGGGGACTAGCAGACTACGAGCAGTACTTC; CDR3: CASSFARGLADYEQYF
J: TRBJ2-7; V: TRBV7-3; size: .; D: .; DNA: TGTGCCAGCAGCTTAGACGGGAATTATAACGAGCAGTACTTC; CDR3: CASSLDGNYNEQYF
J: TRBJ2-7; V: TRBV1; size: many; D: .; DNA: TGCACCAGCAGCCAAGGTAGCGGGAGGGCCCGGTACGAGCAGTACTTC; CDR3: CTSSQGSGRARYEQYF
J: TRBJ2-1; V: TRBV7-8; size: few; D: TRBD1; DNA: TGTGCCAGCAGCTACCGGGACAGAGAATACAATGAGCAGTTCTTC; CDR3: CASSYRDREYNEQFF
J: TRBJ2-7; V: TRBV9; size: .; D: TRBD2; DNA: TGTGCCAGCAGCGTGGCTAGCGGGCCCTACGAGCAGTACTTC; CDR3: CASSVASGPYEQYF
J: TRBJ2-1; V: TRBV2; size: .; D: TRBD2; DNA: TGTGCCAGCAGTTATAGCGGGAGAAAGCGCAATGAGCAGTTCTTC; CDR3: CASSYSGRKRNEQFF
J: TRBJ2-2; V: TRBV18; size: .; D: .; DNA: TGTGCCAGCTCACCACGGCCGAACACCGGGGAGCTGTTTTTT; CDR3: CASSPRPNTGELFF
J: TRBJ1-5; V: TRBV6-2/TRBV6-3; size: few; D: .; DNA: TGTGCCAGCAGTTACGGCGACGAGGGGCTCAATCAGCCCCAGCATTTT; CDR3: CASSYGDEGLNQPQHF
J: TRBJ2-7; V: TRBV11-2; size: .; D: TRBD2; DNA: TGTGCCAGCAGCGCCGGGACTAGCGGATTCTACGAGCAGTACTTC; CDR3: CASSAGTSGFYEQYF
J: TRBJ2-7; V: TRBV6-6; size: .; D: .; DNA: TGTGCCAGCAGTTATGCAGCGACACCCGAGCAGTACTTC; CDR3: CASSYAATPEQYF
J: TRBJ1-5; V: TRBV10-1; size: few; D: .; DNA: TGCGCCAGCAGTGACGGCCCAGGGCAGCCCCAGCATTTT; CDR3: CASSDGPGQPQHF
J: TRBJ2-7; V: TRBV5-1; size: .; D: TRBD1; DNA: TGCGCCAGCAGCCCGGGACAGGTAGGGTCCTACGAGCAGTACTTC; CDR3: CASSPGQVGSYEQYF
J: TRBJ2-1; V: TRBV6-1; size: many; D: TRBD2; DNA: TGTGCCAGCAGAGTGACTAGCGGGGTCCATGAGCAGTTCTTC; CDR3: CASRVTSGVHEQFF
J: TRBJ1-1; V: TRBV18; size: .; D: .; DNA: TGTGCCAGCTCACCATCAGCCGGGGGCGGTGAAGCTTTCTTT; CDR3: CASSPSAGGGEAFF
J: TRBJ2-7; V: TRBV5-5; size: few; D: .; DNA: TGTGCCAGCAGCTTGGTGGGCGCGGACTACGAGCAGTACTTC; CDR3: CASSLVGADYEQYF
J: TRBJ2-3; V: TRBV6-1; size: many; D: TRBD2; DNA: TGTGCCAGCAGTGAAGCAGCGGGAGGGCCAGATACGCAGTATTTT; CDR3: CASSEAAGGPDTQYF
J: TRBJ2-2; V: TRBV7-6; size: many; D: .; DNA: TGTGCCAGCAGCCCTCAGAACACCGGGGAGCTGTTTTTT; CDR3: CASSPQNTGELFF
J: TRBJ2-1; V: TRBV6-1; size: many; D: TRBD1; DNA: TGTGCCAGCAGCGTAGGGACAGGGGGCGATGAGCAGTTCTTC; CDR3: CASSVGTGGDEQFF
J: TRBJ2-3; V: TRBV28; size: .; D: .; DNA: TGTGCCAGCAGTTCTCAGGGAGGCACAGATACGCAGTATTTT; CDR3: CASSSQGGTDTQYF
J: TRBJ2-1; V: TRBV6-5; size: .; D: TRBD1; DNA: TGTGCCAGCACCCGAGACAGGGGGCAATTCAATGAGCAGTTCTTC; CDR3: CASTRDRGQFNEQFF
J: TRBJ2-7; V: TRBV4-2; size: .; D: TRBD2; DNA: TGTGCCAGCAGCCAAGATGGACTAGCGGGAGTTTTTTACGAGCAGTACTTC; CDR3: CASSQDGLAGVFYEQYF
J: TRBJ1-1; V: TRBV21-1; size: many; D: .; DNA: TGTGCCAGCAGCAAAGTGGCGGCATCGCCGACTGAAGCTTTCTTT; CDR3: CASSKVAASPTEAFF
J: TRBJ1-1; V: TRBV2; size: .; D: .; DNA: TGTGCCAGCAGTCTAAACATGAACACTGAAGCTTTCTTT; CDR3: CASSLNMNTEAFF